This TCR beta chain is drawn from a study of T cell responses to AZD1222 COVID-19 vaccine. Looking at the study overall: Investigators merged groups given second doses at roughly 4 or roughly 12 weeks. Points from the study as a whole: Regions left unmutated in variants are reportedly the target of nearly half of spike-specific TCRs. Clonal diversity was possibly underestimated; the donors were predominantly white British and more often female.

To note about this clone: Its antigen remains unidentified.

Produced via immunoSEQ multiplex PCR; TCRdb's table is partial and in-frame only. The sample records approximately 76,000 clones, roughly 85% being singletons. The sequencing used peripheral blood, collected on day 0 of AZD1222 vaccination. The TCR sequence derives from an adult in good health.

This chain's CDR3 is CAFLQKGQGNEKLFF. CDR3 in DNA: TGTGCCTTCCTCCAGAAGGGACAGGGGAATGAAAAACTGTTTTTT. The chain recombines TRBV30 with TRBJ1-4; 10 bases map to TRBD1. The CDR3 has 15 amino acids. Germline CDR1 is GTSNPN and CDR2 is SVGIG (reference sequence). The V segment lost 7 bases and the J segment 5 bases; nucleotides outside the gene matches: 10.